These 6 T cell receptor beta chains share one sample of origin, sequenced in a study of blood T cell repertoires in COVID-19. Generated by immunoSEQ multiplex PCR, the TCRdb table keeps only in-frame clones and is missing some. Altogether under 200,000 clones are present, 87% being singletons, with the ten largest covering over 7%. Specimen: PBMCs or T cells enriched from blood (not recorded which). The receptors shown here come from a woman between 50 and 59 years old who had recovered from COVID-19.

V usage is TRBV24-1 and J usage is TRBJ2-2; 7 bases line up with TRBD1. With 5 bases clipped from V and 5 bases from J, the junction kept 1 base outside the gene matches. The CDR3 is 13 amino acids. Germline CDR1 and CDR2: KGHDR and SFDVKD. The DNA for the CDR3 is TGTGCCACCAGTGTGACAGGGACCGGGGAGCTGTTTTTT. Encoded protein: CATSVTGTGELFF.

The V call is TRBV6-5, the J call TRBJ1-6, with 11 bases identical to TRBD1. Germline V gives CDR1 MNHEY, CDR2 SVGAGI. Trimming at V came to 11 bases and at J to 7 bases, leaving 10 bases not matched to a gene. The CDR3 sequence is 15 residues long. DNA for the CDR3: TGTGCCTCTCAGCGGGGGACAGGGGGGAATTCACCCCTCCACTTT. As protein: CASQRGTGGNSPLHF.

CDR3 DNA: TGCGCCAGCAGCCTCACCCCCGGAGGGAGCCCAGAGCAGTTCTTC. It is translated as CASSLTPGGSPEQFF. The V gene is TRBV5-1, the J gene TRBJ2-1; a weak D match, TRBD2 (6 bases). The V and J ends lost 4 bases and 10 bases respectively, with 21 bases between them. Germline CDR1 is SGHRS and CDR2 is YFSETQ. The CDR3 is 15 amino acids.

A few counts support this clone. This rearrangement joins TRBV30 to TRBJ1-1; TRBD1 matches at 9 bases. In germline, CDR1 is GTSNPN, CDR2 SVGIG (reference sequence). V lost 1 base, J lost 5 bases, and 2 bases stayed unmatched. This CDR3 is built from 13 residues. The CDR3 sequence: CAWSGQGETEAFF. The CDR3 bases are TGTGCCTGGAGTGGACAGGGGGAGACTGAAGCTTTCTTT.

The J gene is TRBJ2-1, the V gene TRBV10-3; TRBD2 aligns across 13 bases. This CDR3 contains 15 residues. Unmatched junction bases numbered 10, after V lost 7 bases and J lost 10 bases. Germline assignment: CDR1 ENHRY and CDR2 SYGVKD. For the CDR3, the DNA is TGTGCCATCAACGGGGGATTGACTAGCGGGAGGGAGCAGTTCTTC. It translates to CAINGGLTSGREQFF.

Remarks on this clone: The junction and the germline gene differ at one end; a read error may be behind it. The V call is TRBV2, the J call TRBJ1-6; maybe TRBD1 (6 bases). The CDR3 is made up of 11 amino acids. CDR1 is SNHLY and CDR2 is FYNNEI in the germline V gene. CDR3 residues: CASSALGTPSF. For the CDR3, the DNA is TGTGCCAGCAGTGCTTTGGGGACACCGTCCTTT. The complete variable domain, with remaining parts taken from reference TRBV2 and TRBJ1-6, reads EPEVTQTPSHQVTQMGQEVILRCVPISNHLYFYWYRQILGQKVEFLVSFYNNEISEKSEIFDDQFSVERPDGSNFTLKIRSTKLEDSAMYFCASSALGTPSFGNGTRLTVT.